This TCR beta chain came from a study of blood T cells in healthy people across ages. In the case of this clonotype: Antigen unknown.

The V gene lost 7 bases and the J gene lost 0 bases, with 7 bases spanning the gap. Germline CDR1 reads SEHNR; CDR2 reads FQNEAQ (reference sequence). The CDR3 totals 14 residues. A second PCR, run for 7 to 11 cycles, used a sample-barcoded 5' primer plus a J-beta primer mix. MiXCR, applied by TCRdb to the 5' RACE reads, yields one record per CDR3 protein. The repertoire consists of roughly 800,000 distinct CDR3 sequences, with 35% to 40% occurring once and the leading ten covering 10% to 15%. Findings and caveats of the study: Diversity was higher, and naive CD4+ cells more numerous, in long-lived donors than in aged donors.

This receptor was taken from a young man in good health. The chain couples TRBV7-9 to TRBJ1-6; no definite D call. Sequenced material: blood. CDR3 residues: CASKNDSYNSPLHF. CDR3 sequence (DNA): TGTGCCAGCAAGAACGACTCCTATAATTCACCCCTCCACTTT.